This TCR beta chain originates from a study of identical twins listed by TCRdb under 2016. For context, the study as a whole: To test whether fetal clonotypes persist, this study deep-sequenced TCR alpha and beta repertoires from monozygotic twins, from unrelated adults of various ages, and from cord blood. To rule out contamination, the twin experiments were replicated at different times with different library preparation protocols.

Library construction relied on 5' RACE. TCRdb shows the sequencer as Illumina HiSeq 2000. A universal primer binding site was added through template switching, and the final cDNA carried a unique molecular identifier so that TCR cDNA molecules could be counted accurately. Specific primers in the conserved constant-segment region were used to synthesize first-strand cDNA for the TCR alpha and beta chains. To control for contamination, every cDNA library carried two barcodes: a SMART-Mk sample barcode plus Illumina barcodes. TruSeq adapter sequences along with Illumina sample barcodes were introduced in two successive PCR steps. Sequencing of the TCR alpha and beta cDNA libraries was done on the Illumina HiSeq platform using custom primers. In the paper's pipeline: MiGEC was used to process raw reads and extract unique molecular identifiers, and MiXCR was used to find CDR3 positions. For each individual, recombination models were inferred using an EM algorithm with the repgenHMM and IGoR tools. The analysis of shared clonotypes was done with the tcR package in R, with sharing normalized by the product of cloneset sizes. To study raw recombination without the effects of thymic and clonal selection, out-of-frame nonproductive sequences were analyzed. TCRdb reprocessing: public reads trimmed at Q25 with fastp, clones called with MiXCR, in-frame beta chains kept. Each CDR3 protein appears once, grouped with its most common genes and DNA. TCRdb assigned the V and J calls; the authors' analysis was not used. The sample yields roughly 570,000 distinct CDR3 sequences; 9.5% to 10% were counted once. In total, the top ten clones hold roughly 3% of the sample.

All donors were healthy Caucasians. The twin cohort comprised three pairs of female monozygotic twins, all aged about 18 to 30 years. Peripheral blood mononuclear cells were used as the source from which RNA for TCR libraries was isolated. Taken from the germline V gene (reference sequence), the CDR1 and CDR2 loops are LNHNV and YYDKDF. Taken from cysteine to phenylalanine, the CDR3 has 14 residues. Just the 42-base CDR3 DNA is kept, in frame starting at base 1. From V the trimming removes 2 bases and from J it removes 7 bases, while the gene matches leave 3 bases of the junction unaccounted for. This clonotype was seen ten or more times. What antigen it recognizes has not been identified. No base-level quality is on record; no much larger clone is a single base apart. The paper's findings and limits, for the study overall: The excess sharing between twins in beta out-of-frame sequences was weaker because fewer shared sequences reduced the signal-to-noise ratio. Because the same donors could not be followed over many years, conclusions were based on cross-sectional statistical analysis. Abundant cord blood beta clonotypes carried fewer insertions; young adult naive repertoires showed a weaker similar trend, while memory repertoires showed none. Zero-insertion analyses could be partly confounded by invariant T cells such as MAIT and iNKT, though diverse VJ usage argued against such confounding for most clonotypes. Compared with coincidental sharing between unrelated individuals, an excess of low generation-probability sequences was observed among out-of-frame TCR alpha sequences shared between twins. Out-of-frame TCR alpha sharing in monozygotic twins was systematically underestimated by recombination models, whereas sharing between unrelated individuals was in agreement with the recombination models.

This sample was shared with a second study, whose subject was yellow fever vaccine responses in identical twins. The second study, in turn, reports: The authors reported that the T cell response to vaccination in identical twins appeared partly convergent and partly personalized. The study precisely tracked vaccine-responding T cell clones in identical twins.

The chain couples TRBV15 to TRBJ2-7, and 12 bases in between align with TRBD2. The sample consisted of PBMCs. This receptor was obtained from a woman under 30 in good health. The CDR3 loop reads CATSRRLAGVEQYF. The DNA is as follows: TGTGCCACCAGCAGAAGACTAGCGGGGGTGGAGCAGTACTTC.